A selection of T cell receptor beta chains follows, all from one sample in a study of human T cells and chemical hapten exposure. TCRdb re-analysed the RACE reads in MiXCR, keeping a single row per CDR3 protein. The sample has about 98,000 distinct CDR3 sequences; 10% to 12% are singletons. The sequencing used whole blood, collected in connection with sensitization to the hapten diphenylcyclopropenone (DPC). The receptors were sampled from a woman aged 60-70 years with alopecia areata. Some clones in this sample may be carry-over from other donors' samples. Both conserved end residues are part of each CDR3. The D gene is left open where the match is weak. Not every row has a clone size; where given, it reads once, few, many or a size class.

clone_size: many
v_call: TRBV10-3
d_call: -
j_call: TRBJ2-3
cdr3_aa: CAISDYKANTDTQYF
cdr3_nt: TGTGCCATCAGTGATTACAAAGCCAACACAGATACGCAGTATTTT

clone_size: few
v_call: TRBV18
d_call: TRBD2
j_call: TRBJ2-7
cdr3_aa: CASSPPSGGADEQYF
cdr3_nt: TGTGCCAGCTCACCACCTAGCGGGGGGGCCGACGAGCAGTACTTC

clone_size: few
v_call: TRBV5-1
d_call: TRBD2
j_call: TRBJ2-3
cdr3_aa: CASSPMTSGRADTQYF
cdr3_nt: TGCGCCAGCAGCCCCATGACTAGCGGGAGAGCAGATACGCAGTATTTT

clone_size: few
v_call: TRBV7-6
d_call: TRBD1
j_call: TRBJ2-1
cdr3_aa: CASSLGRGLRTGTYNEQFF
cdr3_nt: TGTGCCAGCAGCTTAGGGAGGGGTTTAAGGACAGGGACCTACAATGAGCAGTTCTTC

clone_size: few
v_call: TRBV27
d_call: TRBD1
j_call: TRBJ1-2
cdr3_aa: CASSLQSRATGSYGYTF
cdr3_nt: TGTGCCAGCAGTTTACAAAGCCGCGCGACAGGGTCCTATGGCTACACCTTC

clone_size: few
v_call: TRBV30
d_call: TRBD2
j_call: TRBJ2-5
cdr3_aa: CAWSTSGGKETQYF
cdr3_nt: TGTGCCTGGAGTACTAGCGGGGGCAAAGAGACCCAGTACTTC

clone_size: once
v_call: TRBV5-1
d_call: -
j_call: TRBJ2-7
cdr3_aa: CASSSGGTYEQYF
cdr3_nt: TGCGCCAGCAGCTCTGGGGGAACCTACGAGCAGTACTTC

clone_size: many
v_call: TRBV19
d_call: TRBD1
j_call: TRBJ1-5
cdr3_aa: CASSRGTGFGNQPQHF
cdr3_nt: TGTGCCAGTAGTAGGGGGACAGGGTTCGGCAATCAGCCCCAGCATTTT

clone_size: once
v_call: TRBV6-6
d_call: -
j_call: TRBJ1-2
cdr3_aa: CASSYTRTKENYVYTF
cdr3_nt: TGTGCCAGCAGTTACACAAGGACGAAGGAAAACTATGTCTACACCTTC

clone_size: -
v_call: TRBV9
d_call: -
j_call: TRBJ1-1
cdr3_aa: CASSPENTEAFF
cdr3_nt: TGTGCCAGCTCACCTGAGAACACTGAAGCTTTCTTT

clone_size: many
v_call: TRBV5-4
d_call: -
j_call: TRBJ2-7
cdr3_aa: CASSMAGRTYEQYF
cdr3_nt: TGTGCCTCCTCGATGGCAGGGAGGACCTACGAGCAGTACTTC

clone_size: -
v_call: TRBV6-5
d_call: -
j_call: TRBJ2-5
cdr3_aa: CASSYLTGQETQYF
cdr3_nt: TGTGCCAGCAGTTACTTGACAGGCCAAGAGACCCAGTACTTC

clone_size: few
v_call: TRBV12-3/TRBV12-4
d_call: -
j_call: TRBJ2-7
cdr3_aa: CASSPPYRTSEQYF
cdr3_nt: TGTGCCAGCAGTCCCCCATACCGTACCTCTGAGCAGTACTTC

clone_size: many
v_call: TRBV4-1
d_call: -
j_call: TRBJ1-6
cdr3_aa: CASSQASWGVDNSPLHF
cdr3_nt: TGCGCCAGCAGCCAAGCCTCGTGGGGGGTTGATAATTCACCCCTCCACTTT

clone_size: -
v_call: TRBV11-1
d_call: -
j_call: TRBJ2-2
cdr3_aa: CASTPGTGELFF
cdr3_nt: TGTGCCAGCACCCCCGGCACCGGGGAGCTGTTTTTT

clone_size: -
v_call: TRBV28
d_call: -
j_call: TRBJ1-2
cdr3_aa: CASSLRTDYGYTF
cdr3_nt: TGTGCCAGCAGTTTACGGACCGACTATGGCTACACCTTC

clone_size: -
v_call: TRBV12-3/TRBV12-4
d_call: -
j_call: TRBJ1-5
cdr3_aa: CASRLTVNQPQHF
cdr3_nt: TGTGCCAGCAGGCTTACAGTAAATCAGCCCCAGCATTTT

clone_size: many
v_call: TRBV10-2
d_call: -
j_call: TRBJ1-4
cdr3_aa: CASSRVGEEKLFF
cdr3_nt: TGCGCCAGCTCCCGCGTGGGGGAGGAAAAACTGTTTTTT

clone_size: -
v_call: TRBV5-1
d_call: -
j_call: TRBJ2-3
cdr3_aa: CASSLVGPTDTQYF
cdr3_nt: TGCGCCAGCAGCTTGGTAGGCCCCACAGATACGCAGTATTTT

clone_size: few
v_call: TRBV13
d_call: TRBD1
j_call: TRBJ2-3
cdr3_aa: CASSLEVRDRAPDTQYF
cdr3_nt: TGTGCCAGCAGCTTAGAAGTCAGGGACAGGGCCCCCGATACGCAGTATTTT

clone_size: many
v_call: TRBV29-1
d_call: TRBD1
j_call: TRBJ1-5
cdr3_aa: CSVRDSPNQPQHF
cdr3_nt: TGCAGCGTTCGGGACAGCCCCAATCAGCCCCAGCATTTT

clone_size: many
v_call: TRBV29-1
d_call: -
j_call: TRBJ2-5
cdr3_aa: CSVVQGRGETQYF
cdr3_nt: TGCAGCGTCGTGCAGGGGAGGGGGGAGACCCAGTACTTC

clone_size: many
v_call: TRBV29-1
d_call: -
j_call: TRBJ2-1
cdr3_aa: CSVPWQNNEQFF
cdr3_nt: TGCAGCGTCCCCTGGCAGAACAATGAGCAGTTCTTC

clone_size: few
v_call: TRBV10-3
d_call: -
j_call: TRBJ2-1
cdr3_aa: CAISLSVSGQNNEQFF
cdr3_nt: TGTGCCATCAGCCTGTCGGTATCCGGGCAGAACAATGAGCAGTTCTTC

clone_size: -
v_call: TRBV5-1
d_call: -
j_call: TRBJ2-1
cdr3_aa: CASSLGLGTPRNNEQFF
cdr3_nt: TGCGCCAGCAGCTTGGGGCTCGGGACCCCAAGAAACAATGAGCAGTTCTTC

clone_size: many
v_call: TRBV7-2
d_call: -
j_call: TRBJ1-3
cdr3_aa: CASSSLAEGNTIYF
cdr3_nt: TGTGCCAGCAGCTCTTTAGCGGAGGGAAACACCATATATTTT

clone_size: many
v_call: TRBV20-1
d_call: TRBD1
j_call: TRBJ2-5
cdr3_aa: CSAPGQGRETQYF
cdr3_nt: TGCAGTGCCCCGGGACAGGGACGGGAGACCCAGTACTTC

clone_size: few
v_call: TRBV7-2
d_call: TRBD2
j_call: TRBJ2-3
cdr3_aa: CASSLRLAGERDTQYF
cdr3_nt: TGTGCCAGCAGCCTGCGACTAGCGGGGGAGAGAGATACGCAGTATTTT

clone_size: -
v_call: TRBV10-2
d_call: -
j_call: TRBJ1-6
cdr3_aa: CASSESGETYNSPLHF
cdr3_nt: TGCGCCAGCAGTGAGTCGGGGGAAACTTATAATTCACCCCTCCACTTT

clone_size: -
v_call: TRBV28
d_call: TRBD1
j_call: TRBJ1-2
cdr3_aa: CASRATGTGFGYTF
cdr3_nt: TGTGCCAGCAGAGCTACCGGGACAGGGTTCGGCTACACCTTC

clone_size: many
v_call: TRBV7-8
d_call: -
j_call: TRBJ1-6
cdr3_aa: CASSLGIRGNSPLHF
cdr3_nt: TGTGCCAGCAGCTTAGGCATCAGGGGCAATTCACCCCTCCACTTT

clone_size: many
v_call: TRBV6-1
d_call: -
j_call: TRBJ2-6
cdr3_aa: CASSGFPAGTADSGANVLTF
cdr3_nt: TGTGCCAGCAGTGGGTTTCCGGCCGGGACTGCCGACTCTGGGGCCAACGTCCTGACTTTC

clone_size: many
v_call: TRBV7-9
d_call: -
j_call: TRBJ2-7
cdr3_aa: CASSLVGTAAPYEQYF
cdr3_nt: TGTGCCAGCAGCTTAGTAGGAACAGCAGCCCCCTACGAGCAGTACTTC

clone_size: few
v_call: TRBV14
d_call: -
j_call: TRBJ2-7
cdr3_aa: CASSQVIYAQYF
cdr3_nt: TGTGCCAGCAGCCAAGTAATCTACGCGCAGTACTTC

clone_size: -
v_call: TRBV7-9
d_call: TRBD2
j_call: TRBJ2-5
cdr3_aa: CASSPIGTSQETQYF
cdr3_nt: TGTGCCAGCAGCCCCATCGGGACTAGCCAAGAGACCCAGTACTTC

clone_size: -
v_call: TRBV5-1
d_call: TRBD1
j_call: TRBJ1-6
cdr3_aa: CASTPYSVRGDSPLHF
cdr3_nt: TGCGCCAGCACCCCCTATTCGGTCAGGGGGGATTCACCCCTCCACTTT

clone_size: many
v_call: TRBV5-4
d_call: -
j_call: TRBJ2-7
cdr3_aa: CASSLARGLLLVPYEQYF
cdr3_nt: TGTGCCAGCAGCTTGGCGCGGGGTTTACTTTTGGTGCCCTACGAGCAGTACTTC

clone_size: -
v_call: TRBV10-3
d_call: -
j_call: TRBJ2-3
cdr3_aa: CAISERESTQYF
cdr3_nt: TGTGCCATCAGTGAGCGGGAATCTACGCAGTATTTT

clone_size: -
v_call: TRBV29-1
d_call: TRBD2
j_call: TRBJ2-5
cdr3_aa: CSVSRLAGGRETQYF
cdr3_nt: TGCAGCGTTTCCCGACTAGCGGGGGGGCGGGAGACCCAGTACTTC

clone_size: many
v_call: TRBV9
d_call: -
j_call: TRBJ1-6
cdr3_aa: CASSSVGQSDSPLHF
cdr3_nt: TGTGCCAGCAGCTCGGTCGGACAGTCTGATTCACCCCTCCACTTT

clone_size: few
v_call: TRBV7-8
d_call: TRBD2
j_call: TRBJ2-7
cdr3_aa: CASSTGGVEQYF
cdr3_nt: TGTGCCAGCAGCACCGGGGGGGTCGAGCAGTACTTC

clone_size: many
v_call: TRBV25-1
d_call: TRBD2
j_call: TRBJ2-7
cdr3_aa: CASSVAGSDEQYF
cdr3_nt: TGTGCCAGCAGTGTAGCGGGGTCCGACGAGCAGTACTTC

clone_size: many
v_call: TRBV10-3
d_call: TRBD2
j_call: TRBJ2-7
cdr3_aa: CAISEDPGLAGGNHEQYF
cdr3_nt: TGTGCCATCAGTGAAGATCCGGGACTAGCGGGGGGAAACCACGAGCAGTACTTC

clone_size: many
v_call: TRBV3-1
d_call: -
j_call: TRBJ1-2
cdr3_aa: CASSQGDYGYTF
cdr3_nt: TGTGCCAGCAGCCAAGGGGACTATGGCTACACCTTC

clone_size: few
v_call: TRBV10-3
d_call: -
j_call: TRBJ2-3
cdr3_aa: CAITTDTQYF
cdr3_nt: TGTGCCATTACCACAGATACGCAGTATTTT

clone_size: few
v_call: TRBV14
d_call: -
j_call: TRBJ1-1
cdr3_aa: CASSQSGTEAFF
cdr3_nt: TGTGCCAGCAGCCAAAGCGGGACTGAAGCTTTCTTT

clone_size: many
v_call: TRBV6-6
d_call: -
j_call: TRBJ2-3
cdr3_aa: CASSYDLTDTQYF
cdr3_nt: TGTGCCAGCAGTTACGACTTAACAGATACGCAGTATTTT

clone_size: few
v_call: TRBV12-3/TRBV12-4
d_call: -
j_call: TRBJ2-5
cdr3_aa: CASSLRQEETQHF
cdr3_nt: TGTGCCAGCAGTTTGCGGCAGGAAGAGACCCAGCACTTC

clone_size: many
v_call: TRBV4-2
d_call: -
j_call: TRBJ1-1
cdr3_aa: CASSQAGRAHTEAFF
cdr3_nt: TGTGCCAGCAGCCAAGCGGGGAGGGCCCACACTGAAGCTTTCTTT

clone_size: many
v_call: TRBV9
d_call: TRBD2
j_call: TRBJ2-3
cdr3_aa: CASSAGTSDTDTQYF
cdr3_nt: TGTGCCAGCAGCGCCGGGACTAGCGACACAGATACGCAGTATTTT

clone_size: many
v_call: TRBV12-3/TRBV12-4
d_call: -
j_call: TRBJ2-7
cdr3_aa: CASTDLGVSYEQYF
cdr3_nt: TGTGCCAGCACCGACCTGGGGGTTTCCTACGAGCAGTACTTC

clone_size: -
v_call: TRBV6-5
d_call: -
j_call: TRBJ1-2
cdr3_aa: CATKSVAYGYTF
cdr3_nt: TGTGCCACCAAGAGTGTGGCGTATGGCTACACCTTC

clone_size: few
v_call: TRBV2
d_call: TRBD2
j_call: TRBJ2-2
cdr3_aa: CATLGLGGIGELFF
cdr3_nt: TGTGCCACTTTGGGACTAGGAGGTATCGGGGAGCTGTTTTTT

clone_size: many
v_call: TRBV20-1
d_call: -
j_call: TRBJ1-2
cdr3_aa: CSAIHNYGYTF
cdr3_nt: TGCAGTGCTATACACAATTATGGCTACACCTTC